The rows below give T cell receptor beta chains drawn from one sample of a study of T cell changes during pregnancy in multiple sclerosis. Sequenced by immunoSEQ multiplex PCR; TCRdb stores in-frame clones only, minus some. The sample gives 65,000 to 85,000 clones, nearly 95% of which show up once; roughly 0.3% is in the top ten. Sample: CD4+ T cells from peripheral blood mononuclear cells, taken after pregnancy. The source of these receptors is a female donor with multiple sclerosis, enrolled in a pregnancy study. CDR3s include the opening cysteine and the closing phenylalanine or tryptophan. A D gene is named only where the DNA matches it firmly. Size tells how often a clone was seen (once, few, many) or the class of an expanded clone, and some rows leave it out.

size: -; V: TRBV2; D: TRBD2; J: TRBJ2-3; CDR3: CASSSLAGGVDTDTQYF; DNA: TGTGCCAGCAGTAGCCTAGCGGGGGGAGTTGACACAGATACGCAGTATTTT
size: -; V: TRBV27; D: -; J: TRBJ1-1; CDR3: CASSLDLPGEAFF; DNA: TGTGCCAGCAGTTTAGATCTCCCGGGAGAAGCTTTCTTT
size: -; V: TRBV7-2; D: -; J: TRBJ2-5; CDR3: CASSSSYFSETQYF; DNA: TGTGCCAGCAGCTCAAGCTATTTTTCCGAGACCCAGTACTTC
size: -; V: TRBV19; D: -; J: TRBJ1-2; CDR3: CASSSDSTVGYGYTF; DNA: TGTGCCAGTAGTTCCGACTCGACAGTGGGGTATGGCTACACCTTC
size: -; V: TRBV19; D: TRBD1; J: TRBJ2-3; CDR3: CASSYRGRTQYF; DNA: TGTGCCAGTAGCTACAGGGGGCGAACGCAGTATTTT
size: -; V: TRBV6-1; D: -; J: TRBJ1-1; CDR3: CASSQTSGWGSEAFF; DNA: TGTGCCAGCAGTCAGACTAGCGGGTGGGGTTCTGAAGCTTTCTTT
size: -; V: TRBV18; D: TRBD1; J: TRBJ1-1; CDR3: CASSAGGTNTEAFF; DNA: TGTGCCAGCTCAGCAGGGGGGACGAACACTGAAGCTTTCTTT
size: -; V: TRBV29-1; D: TRBD2; J: TRBJ2-1; CDR3: CSVEEGIAGRREQFF; DNA: TGCAGCGTTGAAGAGGGGATAGCGGGAAGGAGGGAGCAGTTCTTC
size: -; V: TRBV7-3; D: TRBD2; J: TRBJ2-1; CDR3: CASSLNPRLAGAYNEQFF; DNA: TGTGCCAGCAGCTTAAACCCTAGGCTAGCGGGAGCCTACAATGAGCAGTTCTTC
size: -; V: TRBV6-1; D: -; J: TRBJ2-3; CDR3: CASSEAQTVMYTQYF; DNA: TGTGCCAGCAGTGAAGCTCAAACAGTCATGTATACGCAGTATTTT
size: once; V: TRBV29-1; D: -; J: TRBJ2-7; CDR3: CSASMSGLARRYEQYF; DNA: TGCAGCGCATCGATGTCGGGGCTAGCGAGACGCTACGAGCAGTACTTC
size: once; V: TRBV30; D: TRBD1; J: TRBJ1-2; CDR3: CAWSAPIEGAFPYGYTF; DNA: TGTGCCTGGAGTGCACCGATCGAGGGGGCCTTTCCTTATGGCTACACCTTC
size: -; V: TRBV19; D: -; J: TRBJ1-6; CDR3: CASRAGPGGSPLHF; DNA: TGTGCCAGTAGGGCCGGGCCCGGGGGGTCACCCCTCCACTTT
size: -; V: TRBV6-1; D: TRBD2; J: TRBJ2-1; CDR3: CASIGAGSSYNEQFF; DNA: TGTGCCAGCATTGGAGCGGGGAGCTCCTACAATGAGCAGTTCTTC
size: -; V: TRBV10-3; D: TRBD2; J: TRBJ2-1; CDR3: CALGTSGRSNEQFF; DNA: TGTGCCCTTGGGACTAGCGGGAGGTCCAATGAGCAGTTCTTC
size: -; V: TRBV2; D: TRBD1; J: TRBJ1-2; CDR3: CASKDREERGYTF; DNA: TGTGCCAGCAAAGACAGGGAGGAGCGTGGCTACACCTTC
size: -; V: TRBV5-8; D: -; J: TRBJ2-3; CDR3: CASRYWSRTHSSSTDTQYF; DNA: TGTGCCAGCAGGTATTGGAGCCGGACACATAGTTCCAGCACAGATACGCAGTATTTT
size: -; V: TRBV30; D: -; J: TRBJ2-5; CDR3: CAWSVRGLRKETQYF; DNA: TGTGCCTGGAGTGTACGGGGACTGAGAAAAGAGACCCAGTACTTC
size: -; V: TRBV29-1; D: TRBD1; J: TRBJ2-1; CDR3: CSVGTGKGDEQFF; DNA: TGCAGCGTGGGGACAGGGAAGGGAGATGAGCAGTTCTTC
size: -; V: TRBV5-1; D: TRBD1; J: TRBJ2-6; CDR3: CASSSTGSGANVLTF; DNA: TGCGCCAGCAGCTCGACAGGGTCTGGGGCCAACGTCCTGACTTTC
size: -; V: TRBV5-4; D: -; J: TRBJ2-1; CDR3: CASSLGLGGNEQFF; DNA: TGTGCCAGCAGCTTGGGACTAGGAGGCAATGAGCAGTTCTTC
size: -; V: TRBV6-1; D: -; J: TRBJ1-5; CDR3: CASSPAGNQPQHF; DNA: TGTGCCAGCAGTCCGGCAGGAAATCAGCCCCAGCATTTT
size: -; V: TRBV15; D: TRBD2; J: TRBJ2-7; CDR3: CATNAGGPSYEQYF; DNA: TGTGCCACCAACGCGGGGGGGCCCTCCTACGAGCAGTACTTC
size: -; V: TRBV19; D: TRBD1; J: TRBJ1-1; CDR3: CASRSLTGSTEAFF; DNA: TGTGCCAGTAGGAGCTTGACAGGGAGCACTGAAGCTTTCTTT
size: -; V: TRBV18; D: TRBD1; J: TRBJ1-1; CDR3: CASSPRQGFTEAFF; DNA: TGTGCCAGCTCACCAAGACAGGGATTCACTGAAGCTTTCTTT
size: -; V: TRBV18; D: TRBD2; J: TRBJ2-1; CDR3: CASSPLTNSGRAHNEQFF; DNA: TGTGCCAGCTCACCCTTAACGAACAGCGGGAGGGCCCACAATGAGCAGTTCTTC
size: -; V: TRBV29-1; D: -; J: TRBJ2-1; CDR3: CSVEVTIGVMEQFF; DNA: TGCAGCGTTGAGGTGACTATAGGAGTGATGGAGCAGTTCTTC
size: -; V: TRBV6-1; D: TRBD2; J: TRBJ2-1; CDR3: CASSEPASGVSNEQFF; DNA: TGTGCCAGCAGTGAACCCGCTAGCGGGGTATCTAATGAGCAGTTCTTC
size: -; V: TRBV4-1; D: -; J: TRBJ2-1; CDR3: CASSQEGHPRVPNEQFF; DNA: TGCGCCAGCAGCCAAGAAGGGCACCCGCGGGTCCCCAATGAGCAGTTCTTC
size: -; V: TRBV2; D: -; J: TRBJ2-3; CDR3: CASSEGGGTDTQYF; DNA: TGTGCCAGCAGTGAAGGTGGAGGGACAGATACGCAGTATTTT
size: -; V: TRBV9; D: TRBD1; J: TRBJ2-5; CDR3: CASSQGQGGQGVETQYF; DNA: TGTGCCAGCAGCCAGGGACAGGGTGGTCAGGGGGTGGAGACCCAGTACTTC
size: -; V: TRBV19; D: -; J: TRBJ1-4; CDR3: CASSTGGAVTDEKLFF; DNA: TGTGCCAGTAGTACCGGAGGGGCGGTTACCGATGAAAAACTGTTTTTT
size: -; V: TRBV19; D: TRBD1; J: TRBJ2-1; CDR3: CASSIGTGTGDNEQFF; DNA: TGTGCCAGTAGTATAGGGACCGGGACAGGGGACAATGAGCAGTTCTTC
size: -; V: TRBV5-1; D: -; J: TRBJ1-2; CDR3: CASSLGQDNYGYTF; DNA: TGCGCCAGCAGCTTGGGGCAGGATAACTATGGCTACACCTTC
size: -; V: TRBV2; D: -; J: TRBJ2-5; CDR3: CASSLPAGFQETQYF; DNA: TGTGCCAGCTCCCTTCCCGCCGGTTTCCAAGAGACCCAGTACTTC
size: -; V: TRBV15; D: TRBD2; J: TRBJ2-3; CDR3: CATSKRGGPDTQYF; DNA: TGTGCCACCAGCAAGCGGGGGGGCCCAGATACGCAGTATTTT
size: -; V: TRBV5-4; D: -; J: TRBJ2-3; CDR3: CASSSSGADTQYF; DNA: TGTGCCAGCAGCTCGTCGGGGGCAGATACGCAGTATTTT
size: -; V: TRBV5-1; D: -; J: TRBJ1-2; CDR3: CASSLDRDYGYTF; DNA: TGCGCCAGCAGCTTGGACAGGGACTATGGCTACACCTTC
size: -; V: TRBV7-5; D: -; J: TRBJ2-7; CDR3: CVRDGDYPSYEQYF; DNA: TGTGTCAGAGACGGGGACTACCCCTCCTACGAGCAGTACTTC
size: -; V: TRBV2; D: TRBD1; J: TRBJ1-1; CDR3: CASSDPGGQGGTEAFF; DNA: TGTGCCAGCAGTGACCCCGGCGGACAGGGGGGGACTGAAGCTTTCTTT
size: -; V: TRBV2; D: TRBD1; J: TRBJ1-6; CDR3: CASRFRRDSYSPLHF; DNA: TGTGCCAGCAGGTTTCGGAGGGACAGTTATTCACCCCTCCACTTT
size: -; V: TRBV6-5; D: TRBD1; J: TRBJ2-1; CDR3: CASSYDHRGYNEQFF; DNA: TGTGCCAGCAGTTACGACCACAGGGGCTACAATGAGCAGTTCTTC
size: -; V: TRBV19; D: TRBD1; J: TRBJ1-1; CDR3: CASIPLQGALTEAFF; DNA: TGTGCCAGTATCCCGTTACAGGGGGCGCTCACTGAAGCTTTCTTT
size: -; V: TRBV5-1; D: -; J: TRBJ2-2; CDR3: CASSLAGGGNTGELFF; DNA: TGCGCCAGCAGCTTGGCAGGGGGAGGTAACACCGGGGAGCTGTTTTTT
size: -; V: TRBV30; D: -; J: TRBJ1-2; CDR3: CAWSAWGVYGYTF; DNA: TGTGCCTGGAGTGCCTGGGGGGTGTATGGCTACACCTTC
size: once; V: TRBV5-5; D: -; J: TRBJ1-4; CDR3: CASSLGGKTSEKLFF; DNA: TGTGCCAGCAGCTTGGGGGGCAAAACCAGTGAAAAACTGTTTTTT
size: -; V: TRBV30; D: TRBD1; J: TRBJ1-2; CDR3: CAWKDRGNYGYTF; DNA: TGTGCCTGGAAAGACAGGGGGAACTATGGCTACACCTTC
size: -; V: TRBV18; D: -; J: TRBJ1-5; CDR3: CASSPGVLEPQHF; DNA: TGTGCCAGCTCACCGGGAGTGTTAGAGCCCCAGCATTTT